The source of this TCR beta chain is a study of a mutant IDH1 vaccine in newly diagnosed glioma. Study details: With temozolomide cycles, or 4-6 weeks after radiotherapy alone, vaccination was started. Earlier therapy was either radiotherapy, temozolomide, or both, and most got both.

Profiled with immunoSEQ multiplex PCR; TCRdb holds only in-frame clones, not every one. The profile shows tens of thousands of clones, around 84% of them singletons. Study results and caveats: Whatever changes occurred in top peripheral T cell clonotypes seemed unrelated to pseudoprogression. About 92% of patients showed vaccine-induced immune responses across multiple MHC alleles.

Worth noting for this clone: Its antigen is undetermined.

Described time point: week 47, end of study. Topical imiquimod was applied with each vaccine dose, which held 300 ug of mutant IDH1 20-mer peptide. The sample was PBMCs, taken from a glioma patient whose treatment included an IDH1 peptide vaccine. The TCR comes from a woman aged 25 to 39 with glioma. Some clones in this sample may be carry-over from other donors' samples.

CDR3 region: CASSLLRDYEQYF. CDR3 nucleotide sequence: TGTGCCAGCAGCTTGTTGCGGGACTACGAGCAGTACTTC. The chain links TRBV5-8 to TRBJ2-7, with D possibly matching TRBD2 (6 bases). The CDR3 is made up of 13 amino acids. CDR1 is SGHTS and CDR2 is YDEGEE in the germline V gene. V lost 1 base to trimming and J lost 3 bases, with 8 bases between them.